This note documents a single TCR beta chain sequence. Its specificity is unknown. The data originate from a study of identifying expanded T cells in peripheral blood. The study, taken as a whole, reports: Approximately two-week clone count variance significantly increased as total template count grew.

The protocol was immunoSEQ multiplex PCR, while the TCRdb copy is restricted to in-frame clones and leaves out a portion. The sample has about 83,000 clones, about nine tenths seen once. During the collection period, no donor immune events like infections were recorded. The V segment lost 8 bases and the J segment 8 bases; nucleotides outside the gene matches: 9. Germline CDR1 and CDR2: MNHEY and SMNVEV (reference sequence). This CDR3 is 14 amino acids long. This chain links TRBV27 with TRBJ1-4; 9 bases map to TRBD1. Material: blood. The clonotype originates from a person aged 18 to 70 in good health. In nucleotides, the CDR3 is TGTGCCAGCCGCGATGACAGGGGGGGAGAAAAACTGTTTTTT. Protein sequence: CASRDDRGGEKLFF.